A single sample is the source of the 8 T cell receptor beta chains below, sequenced in a study of blood T cells in healthy people across ages. Using a J-beta primer mix together with a sample-barcoded 5' primer, a second PCR was run for about 7 to 12 cycles. TCRdb re-called the 5' RACE reads with MiXCR, one entry per CDR3 protein. The table records around 750,000 distinct CDR3 sequences, around half of them present only once. The sample consisted of blood. The receptors were gathered from a man aged 80 or over in good health.

This clonotype has just a few counts. V usage is TRBV7-2 and J usage is TRBJ2-7; the match to TRBD1 covers 8 bases. V shed 3 bases and J 2 bases; nucleotides not matched to a gene: 9. This CDR3 region has 16 residues. In germline, CDR1 is SGHTA, CDR2 FQGNSA. CDR3 amino acids: CASSLDSGQAAYEQYF. The DNA of the CDR3 is TGTGCCAGCAGCTTGGATTCGGGACAGGCGGCCTACGAGCAGTACTTC.

The J gene is TRBJ2-6, the V gene TRBV18, with 8 bases that match TRBD1. Germline V gene lookup returns CDR1 KGHSH and CDR2 LQKENI. This CDR3 has 16 residues. Losses at the gene ends were 6 bases for V and 2 bases for J; bases not matched to a gene: 6. In DNA, the CDR3 is TGTGCCAGCTCTCTCCAGGGGGCGGCTGGGGCCAACGTCCTGACTTTC. This sequence encodes CASSLQGAAGANVLTF.

This clonotype was observed at least ten times. The rearrangement links TRBV3-1 to TRBJ2-3; D possibly corresponds to TRBD1 (5 bases). Germline V lookup: CDR1 LGHDT, CDR2 YNNKEL (reference sequence). This CDR3 has 16 residues. V was trimmed by 1 base and J by 8 bases, leaving 19 bases between them. The CDR3 reads CASSQARAGGPGTQYF. The CDR3 DNA reads TGTGCCAGCAGCCAAGCCAGGGCAGGTGGTCCTGGTACGCAGTATTTT.

For this clonotype: At one end the junction does not follow the germline gene, possibly because of a read error. The J gene is TRBJ2-1, the V gene TRBV20-1; possibly TRBD1 or TRBD2 for D (6 bases each). The V gene's germline CDR1 is DFQATT and CDR2 SNEGSKA (reference sequence). The CDR3 covers 14 residues. The CDR3 DNA reads as TGCAGTGCCAGAGGGGGAGGTACCTACAATGAGCAGTTCTTC. Residues: CSARGGGTYNEQFF.

The CDR3 is CASSTMGVGGEQYF. CDR3 DNA sequence: TGTGCCAGCAGCACTATGGGGGTAGGCGGCGAGCAGTACTTC. The J gene is TRBJ2-7, the V gene TRBV5-4; D might be TRBD1 or TRBD2, each matching 5 bases. V lost 4 bases and J lost 6, with 17 bases in between. The germline V gene encodes CDR1 SGHNT and CDR2 YYREEE (reference sequence). The CDR3 consists of 14 residues.

The chain employs TRBV27 and TRBJ1-1; a possible D gene is TRBD1 (6 bases). The germline gives CDR1 MNHEY, CDR2 SMNVEV (reference sequence). The CDR3 is made up of 15 amino acids. V was clipped by 0 bases and J by 4 bases, with 12 bases between them. The CDR3 bases are TGTGCCAGCAGTTTATCCGCCCTGACAGGCACTGAAGCTTTCTTT. Its protein product is CASSLSALTGTEAFF.

Ten or more counts support this clonotype. The junction departs from germline at one end; a sequencing error may be responsible. The V and J genes are TRBV5-1 and TRBJ2-5; 7 nucleotides line up with TRBD2. The CDR3 has 13 amino acids. Germline V gene lookup returns CDR1 SGHRS and CDR2 YFSETQ. The CDR3 bases are TGTGCCAGCAGCTTAGGACTAGGGGAGACCCAGTACTTC. It encodes CASSLGLGETQYF.

The chain has TRBV28 and TRBJ2-7; D perhaps matches TRBD1 (5 bases). The CDR3 sequence is 11 residues long. CDR1 is MDHEN and CDR2 is SYDVKM in the germline V gene. V was shortened by 6 bases and J by 6 bases, with 9 bases between the two germline ends. CDR3 coding DNA: TGTGCCAGCAGGGGCAGGGTCGAGCAGTACTTC. Its protein is CASRGRVEQYF. Looking up the rest from reference TRBV28 and TRBJ2-7 gives the full variable domain: DVKVTQSSRYLVKRTGEKVFLECVQDMDHENMFWYRQDPGLGLRLIYFSYDVKMKEKGDIPEGYSVSREKKERFSLILESASTNQTSMYLCASRGRVEQYFGPGTRLTVT.